A selection of T cell receptor beta chains follows, all from one sample in a study of CD8+CD57+ T cells in acquired aplastic anemia. TCRdb re-called the reads through MiXCR, storing one row per CDR3 protein. The sample records about 290,000 distinct CDR3 sequences, roughly 59% being singletons. Sample: sorted CD4+, CD8+, or CD8+CD57+ T cells (not recorded which) from PBMCs. Receptors were obtained from a human donor with aplastic anemia. Each CDR3 is given with its conserved first and last residue. The D gene is left open where the match is weak. Rows may omit the clone size; those that give it use once, few, many or a size class.

clone size: -; J gene: TRBJ1-3; D gene: TRBD1; V gene: TRBV2; CDR3 DNA: TGTGCCAGCAGTAAAGGGGGCGCTGGGGCAGTGCGCTCTGGAAACACCATATATTTT; CDR3 protein: CASSKGGAGAVRSGNTIYF
clone size: many; J gene: TRBJ1-4; D gene: -; V gene: TRBV19; CDR3 DNA: TGTGCCAGTAGTATACAGGTCCCTAATGAAAAACTGTTTTTT; CDR3 protein: CASSIQVPNEKLFF
clone size: many; J gene: TRBJ1-6; D gene: -; V gene: TRBV19; CDR3 DNA: TGTGCCAGTAGTACAGGCATTTCACCCCTCCACTTT; CDR3 protein: CASSTGISPLHF
clone size: many; J gene: TRBJ1-2; D gene: TRBD1; V gene: TRBV7-9; CDR3 DNA: TGTGCCAGCAGCCCGGGACAGGGGGTCTTTGGCTACACCTTC; CDR3 protein: CASSPGQGVFGYTF
clone size: -; J gene: TRBJ2-1; D gene: -; V gene: TRBV13; CDR3 DNA: TGTGCCAGCAGCTTTAGGGGAGGGGGCTCCTACAATGAGCAGTTCTTC; CDR3 protein: CASSFRGGGSYNEQFF
clone size: -; J gene: TRBJ1-2; D gene: TRBD1; V gene: TRBV12-3/TRBV12-4; CDR3 DNA: TGTGCCAACAGTCATCCTGGGACAGCCACTATTTCCGGCTACGCCTTC; CDR3 protein: CANSHPGTATISGYAF
clone size: -; J gene: TRBJ2-6; D gene: -; V gene: TRBV29-1; CDR3 DNA: TGCAGCGTTGTAGGGCTATCCGGGGCCAACGTCCTGACTTTC; CDR3 protein: CSVVGLSGANVLTF
clone size: -; J gene: TRBJ2-7; D gene: -; V gene: TRBV7-9; CDR3 DNA: TGTGCCAGCAGCCAAGATGGGGCGGCCTCCTACGAGCAGTACTTC; CDR3 protein: CASSQDGAASYEQYF
clone size: many; J gene: TRBJ2-5; D gene: -; V gene: TRBV5-1; CDR3 DNA: TGCGCCAGCAGAGGACAGTCTAGCCAAGAGACCCAGTACTTC; CDR3 protein: CASRGQSSQETQYF
clone size: many; J gene: TRBJ1-2; D gene: TRBD1; V gene: TRBV12-3/TRBV12-4; CDR3 DNA: TGTGCCAGCAGCCCCTCTTCGGACAGGGTTGGCTACACCTTC; CDR3 protein: CASSPSSDRVGYTF
clone size: -; J gene: TRBJ1-2; D gene: -; V gene: TRBV7-9; CDR3 DNA: TGTGCCAGCAGCCCCCCTCAGGGCACAGTGGGCTACACCTTC; CDR3 protein: CASSPPQGTVGYTF
clone size: many; J gene: TRBJ2-7; D gene: -; V gene: TRBV19; CDR3 DNA: TGTGCCAGTAGTATAATCTCTTTCGGCGAGCAGTACTTC; CDR3 protein: CASSIISFGEQYF
clone size: few; J gene: TRBJ2-7; D gene: -; V gene: TRBV20-1; CDR3 DNA: TGCAGTGCTAGAGATCGTAGCCAGAAGGAGCAGTACTTC; CDR3 protein: CSARDRSQKEQYF
clone size: once; J gene: TRBJ2-7; D gene: TRBD2; V gene: TRBV7-9; CDR3 DNA: TGTACCAGCAGCCCCGGGACTACCCTAGGATACGAGCAGTACTTC; CDR3 protein: CTSSPGTTLGYEQYF
clone size: few; J gene: TRBJ1-2; D gene: -; V gene: TRBV19; CDR3 DNA: TGTGCCAGTAGGATGGACAGAACCTATGGCTACACCTTC; CDR3 protein: CASRMDRTYGYTF
clone size: once; J gene: TRBJ2-3; D gene: -; V gene: TRBV19; CDR3 DNA: TGTGCCAGTACCCCGGACCCTAGAACGTGGTCAGATACGCAGTATTTT; CDR3 protein: CASTPDPRTWSDTQYF
clone size: -; J gene: TRBJ2-3; D gene: -; V gene: TRBV7-2; CDR3 DNA: TGTGCCAGCAGCCGGGACGCCCACGGGGATACGCAGTATTTT; CDR3 protein: CASSRDAHGDTQYF
clone size: -; J gene: TRBJ2-1; D gene: TRBD2; V gene: TRBV19; CDR3 DNA: TGTGCCAGTAGTATGGGGGAGGGGGAGCAGTTCTTC; CDR3 protein: CASSMGEGEQFF
clone size: many; J gene: TRBJ2-7; D gene: TRBD1; V gene: TRBV19; CDR3 DNA: TGTGCCAGTAGTATCAGACCGGGACAGCTAGGCAACGAGCAGTACTTC; CDR3 protein: CASSIRPGQLGNEQYF
clone size: -; J gene: TRBJ1-1; D gene: -; V gene: TRBV7-9; CDR3 DNA: TGTGCCAGCAGCTTGAGGGTCGCCTCGGGTGAAGCTATCTTT; CDR3 protein: CASSLRVASGEAIF
clone size: -; J gene: TRBJ2-7; D gene: -; V gene: TRBV20-1; CDR3 DNA: TGCAGTGCTAGAGCCATCGATGGGAACGAGCAGTACTTC; CDR3 protein: CSARAIDGNEQYF
clone size: many; J gene: TRBJ1-2; D gene: TRBD1; V gene: TRBV6-6; CDR3 DNA: TGTGCCAGCAGTTTACAGGGGGCAAATAGAGGCTACACCTTC; CDR3 protein: CASSLQGANRGYTF
clone size: few; J gene: TRBJ1-4; D gene: -; V gene: TRBV24-1; CDR3 DNA: TGTGCCACCAGTGAAGGGGGAAATGAAAAACTGTTTTTT; CDR3 protein: CATSEGGNEKLFF
clone size: many; J gene: TRBJ1-1; D gene: -; V gene: TRBV20-1; CDR3 DNA: TGCAGTGCTATCAACCCACGGGAAGCTTTCTTT; CDR3 protein: CSAINPREAFF
clone size: -; J gene: TRBJ1-4; D gene: TRBD1; V gene: TRBV9; CDR3 DNA: TGTGCCAGCAGCTTCTCCGGGACAGTGAATAATGAAAAACTGTTTTTT; CDR3 protein: CASSFSGTVNNEKLFF
clone size: many; J gene: TRBJ1-2; D gene: -; V gene: TRBV5-5; CDR3 DNA: TGTGCCAGCAACACAGTGGATTATGGCTACACCTTC; CDR3 protein: CASNTVDYGYTF
clone size: -; J gene: TRBJ2-7; D gene: -; V gene: TRBV7-6; CDR3 DNA: TGTGCCAGCACCTTAAAAGGGTCCAGGGCCTACGAGCAGTACTTC; CDR3 protein: CASTLKGSRAYEQYF
clone size: -; J gene: TRBJ1-3; D gene: TRBD1; V gene: TRBV7-9; CDR3 DNA: TGTGCCAGCAGCCCGGGACAGAGGGTGGACACCATATATTTT; CDR3 protein: CASSPGQRVDTIYF
clone size: -; J gene: TRBJ2-5; D gene: TRBD1; V gene: TRBV19; CDR3 DNA: TGTGCCAGTAGTATTGACCCCGGGACAGGGATGGGCCACCAAGAGACCCAGTACTTC; CDR3 protein: CASSIDPGTGMGHQETQYF
clone size: -; J gene: TRBJ2-7; D gene: -; V gene: TRBV19; CDR3 DNA: TGTGCCAGTAGCTCCGGGGCCGAGCAGTACTTC; CDR3 protein: CASSSGAEQYF
clone size: many; J gene: TRBJ2-1; D gene: TRBD1; V gene: TRBV20-1; CDR3 DNA: TGCAGTGCTCAAACAGGGGAAAGTAACAATGAGCAGTTCTTC; CDR3 protein: CSAQTGESNNEQFF
clone size: many; J gene: TRBJ1-2; D gene: TRBD1; V gene: TRBV14; CDR3 DNA: TGTGCCAGCAGCCAAGTGGAAAATCAGGGGGGCGGCTACACCTTC; CDR3 protein: CASSQVENQGGGYTF
clone size: -; J gene: TRBJ1-4; D gene: -; V gene: TRBV10-3; CDR3 DNA: TGTGCCATCAGTGAATCGGGAAATGAAAAACTGTTTTTT; CDR3 protein: CAISESGNEKLFF
clone size: -; J gene: TRBJ2-7; D gene: -; V gene: TRBV7-3; CDR3 DNA: TGTGCCAGCAGCTTAAGGCCGGCGGTTGGCTCCTACGAGCAGTACTTC; CDR3 protein: CASSLRPAVGSYEQYF
clone size: -; J gene: TRBJ2-3; D gene: TRBD1; V gene: TRBV15; CDR3 DNA: TGTGCCACCAGCAGGGAATACAGGGGATTCACAGATACGCAGTATTTT; CDR3 protein: CATSREYRGFTDTQYF